The rows below give T cell receptor beta chains drawn from one sample of a study of cytomegalovirus exposure and HLA in healthy donors. Assay: immunoSEQ multiplex PCR; the TCRdb copy retains only in-frame clones and omits some. The sample shows 140,000 to 150,000 clones, approximately 86% of them seen only once. The specimen was PBMCs. The receptors come from a man aged 18 to 29 in good health and CMV-seropositive. The CDR3 runs from the conserved cysteine through the conserved F or W. The D gene is left open where the match is weak. Not all rows give a size; the values are once, few, many and, for expanded clones, a class.

abundance	j_gene	v_gene	len	d_gene	CDR3nt	CDR3aa
NA	TRBJ1-2	TRBV6-6	14	NA	TGTGCCAGCAGTTACTCGGGCACCAACTATGGCTACACCTTC	CASSYSGTNYGYTF
many	TRBJ2-3	TRBV6-4	14	NA	TGTGCCAGCAGTGACGGGGGGGCCACAGATACGCAGTATTTT	CASSDGGATDTQYF
NA	TRBJ1-1	TRBV28	12	NA	TGTGCCAGCAGTTTCGTGAACACTGAAGCTTTCTTT	CASSFVNTEAFF
NA	TRBJ2-6	TRBV4-1	17	NA	TGCGCCAGCAGCCAACGCGGGGAGACTACTGGGGCCAACGTCCTGACTTTC	CASSQRGETTGANVLTF
NA	TRBJ1-2	TRBV7-2	13	TRBD1	TGTGCCAGCAGCTTAGACAGGGGGAATGGCTACACCTTC	CASSLDRGNGYTF
NA	TRBJ1-4	TRBV2	15	TRBD1	TGTGCCAGCATCGAGACAGGGTCCAAAAATGAAAAACTGTTTTTT	CASIETGSKNEKLFF
NA	TRBJ2-7	TRBV4-1	16	NA	TGCGCCAGCAGCCAAGATTGGAAGGAGCTCGCCTACGAGCAGTACTTC	CASSQDWKELAYEQYF
NA	TRBJ1-2	TRBV29-1	13	TRBD1	TGCAGCGCCACGACAGGGGGCAACTATGGCTACACCTTC	CSATTGGNYGYTF
NA	TRBJ1-1	TRBV7-9	15	TRBD1	TGTGCCAGCAGCTTCTATGCAGGGGGCGGATTGGAAGCTTTCTTT	CASSFYAGGGLEAFF
NA	TRBJ2-1	TRBV5-1	14	NA	TGCGCCAGCAGCTCAAGTCGATCCGGAGGTGAGCAGTTCTTC	CASSSSRSGGEQFF
NA	TRBJ2-3	TRBV27	21	TRBD2	TGTGCCAGCAGTTTAGTCTCGCGTGGACTAGCGGGAGGATGGGGGACAGATACGCAGTATTTT	CASSLVSRGLAGGWGTDTQYF
few	TRBJ1-1	TRBV19	14	TRBD1	TGTGCCAGTAGTCACGGGACAGCGAACACTGAAGCTTTCTTT	CASSHGTANTEAFF
once	TRBJ2-2	TRBV7-3	16	NA	TGTGCCAGCAGCCCCCGAGCCGCGGGGACCACCGGGGAGCTGTTTTTT	CASSPRAAGTTGELFF
NA	TRBJ2-3	TRBV7-9	17	NA	TGTGCCAGCAGCTCCAATTCCCAGGGGGGTAGACCAGATACGCAGTATTTT	CASSSNSQGGRPDTQYF
few	TRBJ1-2	TRBV30	15	NA	TGTGCCTGGAGTGTAAGGGCCAGACAGACCCATGGCTACACCTTC	CAWSVRARQTHGYTF
NA	TRBJ2-7	TRBV11-2	10	NA	TGTGCCAGCAGCTCAAACGAGCAGTACTTC	CASSSNEQYF
NA	TRBJ1-4	TRBV6-5	14	NA	TGTGCCAGCAGAACCGGGTCGACGAATGAAAAACTGTTTTTT	CASRTGSTNEKLFF
once	TRBJ2-1	TRBV5-1	15	TRBD1	TGCGCCAGCAGCTTGGCCACTGACAGGGGAAATGAGCAGTTCTTC	CASSLATDRGNEQFF
NA	TRBJ2-1	TRBV7-2	14	NA	TGTGCCAGCAGCTTAGCAAGGAGCGACTATGAGCAGTTCTTC	CASSLARSDYEQFF
NA	TRBJ1-1	TRBV5-4	13	NA	TGTGCCAGCAGCCCGCCGGGGAGGGGTGAAGCTTTCTTT	CASSPPGRGEAFF
NA	TRBJ1-4	TRBV5-4	14	TRBD1	TGTGCCAGCAGCTGGACAGGGAATGATGAAAAACTGTTTTTT	CASSWTGNDEKLFF
NA	TRBJ2-3	TRBV15	18	TRBD2	TGTGCCACCAGCAGAGGGGGACTAGCGGGAGGTGTCCCAGATACGCAGTATTTT	CATSRGGLAGGVPDTQYF
NA	TRBJ2-1	TRBV6-5	12	NA	TGTGCCAGCAGTTACCAGGGTGCTGAGCAGTTCTTC	CASSYQGAEQFF
NA	TRBJ2-5	TRBV6-1	13	NA	TGTGCCAGCAGTGTCCTGTACCAAGAGACCCAGTACTTC	CASSVLYQETQYF
NA	TRBJ1-4	TRBV7-6	13	NA	TGTGCCAGCAGCCCAGGGGTGAATGAAAAACTGTTTTTT	CASSPGVNEKLFF
NA	TRBJ1-3	TRBV27	14	TRBD1	TGTGCCAGCAGTTCACAGGGGGCAGGAAACACCATATATTTT	CASSSQGAGNTIYF
NA	TRBJ2-5	TRBV20-1	10	NA	TGCAGTGGCTATCAAGAGACCCAGTACTTC	CSGYQETQYF
NA	TRBJ1-1	TRBV27	15	NA	TGTGCCAGCAGTTTATCGAACCTATTGAACACTGAAGCTTTCTTT	CASSLSNLLNTEAFF
NA	TRBJ2-6	TRBV29-1	12	NA	TGCAGCGTTGTATCTGGGGCCAACGTCCTGACTTTC	CSVVSGANVLTF
NA	TRBJ1-2	TRBV5-6	12	NA	TGTGCCAGCAGCTTGGTCGGGGTTGGCTACACCTTC	CASSLVGVGYTF
NA	TRBJ2-1	TRBV4-1	15	TRBD2	TGCGCCAGCAGCCAACTTGGACTAGCGTCGAATGAGCAGTTCTTC	CASSQLGLASNEQFF
once	TRBJ1-3	TRBV7-9	17	TRBD1	TGTGCCAGCAGCTCTATCTTGACAGGGGCGTCTGGAAACACCATATATTTT	CASSSILTGASGNTIYF
NA	TRBJ2-3	TRBV10-1	12	NA	TGCGCCAGCAGTGAGTCTAGCGGTACGCAGTATTTT	CASSESSGTQYF
few	TRBJ2-7	TRBV10-1	14	NA	TGCGCCAGCAGTGGGGTCGGGTCGAACTACGAGCAGTACTTC	CASSGVGSNYEQYF
once	TRBJ2-7	TRBV7-9	14	TRBD1	TGTGCCAGCAGCGGGACAGAAGGCGCCTCCGAGCAGTACTTC	CASSGTEGASEQYF
NA	TRBJ2-1	TRBV6-1	14	NA	TGTGCCAGCAGTGAAGCGTTAGAATGGAATGAGCAGTTCTTC	CASSEALEWNEQFF
NA	TRBJ2-2	TRBV2	16	TRBD2	TGTGCCAGCACCCCCGTGGGGACTAGCAGTTACGGGGAGCTGTTTTTT	CASTPVGTSSYGELFF
NA	TRBJ2-6	TRBV5-4	17	TRBD1	TGTGCCAGCAGCTTGGCGACAGGGGGGGGAAGGGCCAACGTCCTGACTTTC	CASSLATGGGRANVLTF